This is a list of T cell receptor beta chains from one sample in a study of radiation and T cells in renal cell carcinoma. TCRdb's table, derived via immunoSEQ multiplex PCR, lists solely in-frame clones and lacks some. Of about 160,000 clones detected, about 88% appear once; the ten largest clones hold 3.5% to 5%. Sequencing was performed on blood, taken from a patient whose treatment included radiotherapy and nephrectomy. These receptors all come from a woman in her seventies with renal cell carcinoma. Each CDR3 is given with its conserved first and last residue. A D gene is named only where the DNA matches it firmly. Expanded clones are given a class, and other clones once, few, many or no size at all.

clone_size | d_call | j_call | v_call | cdr3_nt | cdr3_aa
NA | NA | TRBJ2-5 | TRBV25-1 | TGTGCCAGCACCCGTCAAGAGACCCAGTACTTC | CASTRQETQYF
NA | TRBD2 | TRBJ2-1 | TRBV2 | TGTGCCAGCAGTGGAATCGGGGGGTCCTACAATGAGCAGTTCTTC | CASSGIGGSYNEQFF
once | NA | TRBJ2-5 | TRBV5-4 | TGTGCCAGCAGCCAAGGACAGCAAGAGACCCAGTACTTC | CASSQGQQETQYF
NA | NA | TRBJ1-1 | TRBV7-2 | TGTGCCAGCAGCTTACTCGGGGGGAGTACTGAAGCTTTCTTT | CASSLLGGSTEAFF
NA | NA | TRBJ2-3 | TRBV4-2 | TGTGCCAGCAGCCAACCGACAGGCCTCACAGATACGCAGTATTTT | CASSQPTGLTDTQYF
NA | NA | TRBJ2-3 | TRBV5-1 | TGCGCCAGCAGCTTGGCCCGATTAGGCACAGATACGCAGTATTTT | CASSLARLGTDTQYF
NA | NA | TRBJ2-1 | TRBV27 | TGTGCCAGCAGTTTATACCCAGGACTAAGCTCCTACAATGAGCAGTTCTTC | CASSLYPGLSSYNEQFF
NA | NA | TRBJ2-1 | TRBV6-1 | TGTGCCACCCAGGACCGTCCATTCGTCGGTGAGCAGTTCTTC | CATQDRPFVGEQFF
NA | NA | TRBJ2-2 | TRBV28 | TGTGCCAGCAAGGTGGGGAACACCGGGGAGCTGTTTTTT | CASKVGNTGELFF
NA | NA | TRBJ2-7 | TRBV7-7 | TGTGCTAGCAGTCTGAAACAGGGAGAATTCTACGAGCAGTACTTC | CASSLKQGEFYEQYF
NA | TRBD1 | TRBJ1-1 | TRBV18 | TGTGCCAGCTCATCGCCCACCAGACCGGGACAGTTGGCTTTCTTT | CASSSPTRPGQLAFF
NA | NA | TRBJ2-2 | TRBV6-6 | TGTGCCAGCAGTTACCCTCGACCGGCGAACACCGGGGAGCTGTTTTTT | CASSYPRPANTGELFF
NA | NA | TRBJ2-7 | TRBV5-1 | TGCGCCAGCAGCTTGGGACGCCTCTCCTACGAGCAGTACTTC | CASSLGRLSYEQYF
NA | TRBD1 | TRBJ1-2 | TRBV5-1 | TGCGCCAGCAGCTCAACAGGGGACGGCTACACCTTC | CASSSTGDGYTF
NA | NA | TRBJ2-7 | TRBV20-1 | TGCAGTGCCCGGGAACCTCCCGAGCAGTACTTC | CSAREPPEQYF
NA | NA | TRBJ1-1 | TRBV30 | TGTGCCTGGAAGTCGGGGGGGCACACTGAAGCTTTCTTT | CAWKSGGHTEAFF
NA | TRBD1 | TRBJ1-6 | TRBV5-1 | TGCGCCAGCAGCCCGGGAGGGACAGGAAATAATTCACCCCTCCACTTT | CASSPGGTGNNSPLHF
NA | TRBD2 | TRBJ2-5 | TRBV19 | TGTGCCAGTAGTACGGGGGGGCCTCAAGAGACCCAGTACTTC | CASSTGGPQETQYF
NA | TRBD2 | TRBJ2-1 | TRBV2 | TGTGCCAGCAGGGGTAGCGGGGGGGCCTACAATGAGCAGTTCTTC | CASRGSGGAYNEQFF
NA | NA | TRBJ2-7 | TRBV28 | TGTGCCAGCAGTTCCCTGGGGTACTACGAGCAGTACTTC | CASSSLGYYEQYF
NA | NA | TRBJ1-1 | TRBV28 | TGTGCCAGCAGTTTAAACCGGGGGGCAGGGATGAACACTGAAGCTTTCTTT | CASSLNRGAGMNTEAFF
NA | NA | TRBJ2-7 | TRBV6-1 | TGTGCCAGCCAGGACTTGTTTCTTGACGAGCAGTACTTC | CASQDLFLDEQYF
NA | NA | TRBJ2-3 | TRBV27 | TGTGCCAGCAGTTACCGATCAGGTACGCAGTATTTT | CASSYRSGTQYF
NA | NA | TRBJ1-1 | TRBV27 | TGTGCCAGCAGTTTAATGGAGAACACTGAAGCTTTCTTT | CASSLMENTEAFF